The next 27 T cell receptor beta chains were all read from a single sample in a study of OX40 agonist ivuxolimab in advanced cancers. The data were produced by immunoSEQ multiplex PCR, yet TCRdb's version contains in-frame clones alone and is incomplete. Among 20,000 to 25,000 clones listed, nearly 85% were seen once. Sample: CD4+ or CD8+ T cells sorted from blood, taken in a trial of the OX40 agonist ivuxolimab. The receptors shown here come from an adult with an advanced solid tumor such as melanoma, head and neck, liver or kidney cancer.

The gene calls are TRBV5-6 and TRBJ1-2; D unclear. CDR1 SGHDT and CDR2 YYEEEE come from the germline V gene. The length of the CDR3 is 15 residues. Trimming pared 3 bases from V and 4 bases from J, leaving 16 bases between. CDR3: CASSSALQQAYGYTF. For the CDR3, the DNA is TGTGCCAGCAGCTCGGCCCTCCAGCAGGCCTATGGCTACACCTTC.

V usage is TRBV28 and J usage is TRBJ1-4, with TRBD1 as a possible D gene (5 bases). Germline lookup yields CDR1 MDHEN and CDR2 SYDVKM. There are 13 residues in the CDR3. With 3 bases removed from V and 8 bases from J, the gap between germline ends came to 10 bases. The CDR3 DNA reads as TGTGCCAGCAGTTTCCGGGGGGAGGAAAAACTGTTTTTT. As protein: CASSFRGEEKLFF.

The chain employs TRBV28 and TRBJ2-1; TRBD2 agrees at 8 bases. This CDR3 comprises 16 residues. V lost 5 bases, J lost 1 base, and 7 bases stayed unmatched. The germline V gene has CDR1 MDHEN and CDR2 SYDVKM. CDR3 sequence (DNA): TGTGCCAGCAGTCCATTTACTAGCGGTTCCTACAATGAGCAGTTCTTC. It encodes CASSPFTSGSYNEQFF. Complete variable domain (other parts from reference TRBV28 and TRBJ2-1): DVKVTQSSRYLVKRTGEKVFLECVQDMDHENMFWYRQDPGLGLRLIYFSYDVKMKEKGDIPEGYSVSREKKERFSLILESASTNQTSMYLCASSPFTSGSYNEQFFGPGTRLTVL.

Here the CDR3 reads CASSFITGAGELFF. In nucleotides, the CDR3 is TGCGCCAGCAGCTTCATAACCGGGGCCGGGGAGCTGTTTTTT. J is TRBJ2-2 and V is TRBV5-1, with D possibly TRBD2 on 5 matching bases. Trimming removed 2 bases at V and 6 bases at J, with 11 bases between. CDR1 is SGHRS, CDR2 YFSETQ, per germline. This CDR3 spans 14 amino acids.

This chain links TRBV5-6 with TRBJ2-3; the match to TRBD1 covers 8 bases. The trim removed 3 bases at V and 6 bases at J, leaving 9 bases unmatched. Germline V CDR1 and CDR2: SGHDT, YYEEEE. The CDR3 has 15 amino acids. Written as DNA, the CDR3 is TGTGCCAGCAGCTCCCCCAGGACAGGGCGTGATACGCAGTATTTT. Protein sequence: CASSSPRTGRDTQYF.

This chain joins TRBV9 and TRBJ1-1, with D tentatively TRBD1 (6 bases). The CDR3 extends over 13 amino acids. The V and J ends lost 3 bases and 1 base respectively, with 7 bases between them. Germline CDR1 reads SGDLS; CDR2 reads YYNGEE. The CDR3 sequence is CASSATGNTEAFF. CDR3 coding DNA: TGTGCCAGCAGCGCGACAGGGAACACTGAAGCTTTCTTT.

CDR3 sequence: CASSGARGDTQYF. The CDR3 DNA is TGCGCCAGCAGCGGGGCCCGCGGAGATACGCAGTATTTT. The gene calls are TRBV4-1 and TRBJ2-3, with TRBD1 as a possible D gene (5 bases). Germline V lookup: CDR1 MGHRA, CDR2 YSYEKL. The CDR3 is made up of 13 amino acids. Trimming stripped 5 bases from V and 5 bases from J, with 11 bases between.

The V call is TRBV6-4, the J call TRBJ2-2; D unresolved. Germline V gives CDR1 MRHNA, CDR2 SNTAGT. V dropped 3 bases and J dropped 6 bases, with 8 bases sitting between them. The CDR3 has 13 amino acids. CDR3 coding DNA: TGTGCCAGCAGTGAAAGGGATTCCGGGGAGCTGTTTTTT. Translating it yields CASSERDSGELFF.

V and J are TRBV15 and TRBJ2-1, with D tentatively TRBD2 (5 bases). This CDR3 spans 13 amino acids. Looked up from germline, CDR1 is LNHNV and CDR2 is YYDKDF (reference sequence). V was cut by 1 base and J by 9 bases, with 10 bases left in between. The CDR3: CATSRVRVSEQFF. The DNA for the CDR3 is TGTGCCACCAGCAGAGTGCGGGTGAGTGAGCAGTTCTTC.

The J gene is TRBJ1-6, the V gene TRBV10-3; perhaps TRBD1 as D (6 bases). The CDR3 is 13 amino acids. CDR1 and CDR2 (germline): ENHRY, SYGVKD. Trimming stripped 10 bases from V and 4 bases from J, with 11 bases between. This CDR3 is CANREVYNSPLHF. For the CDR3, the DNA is TGTGCCAACAGGGAGGTGTATAATTCACCCCTCCACTTT.

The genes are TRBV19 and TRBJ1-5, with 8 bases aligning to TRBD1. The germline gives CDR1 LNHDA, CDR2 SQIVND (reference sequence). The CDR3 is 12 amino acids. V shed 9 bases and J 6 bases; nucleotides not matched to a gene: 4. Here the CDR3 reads CASRQGSQPQHF. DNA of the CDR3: TGTGCCAGCCGACAGGGGTCTCAGCCCCAGCATTTT.

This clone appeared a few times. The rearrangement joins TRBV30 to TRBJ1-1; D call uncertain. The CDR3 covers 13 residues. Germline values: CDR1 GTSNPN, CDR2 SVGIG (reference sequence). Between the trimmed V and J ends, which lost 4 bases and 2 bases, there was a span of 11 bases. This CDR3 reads CAWTNSINTEAFF. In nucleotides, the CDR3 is TGTGCCTGGACCAACAGTATAAACACTGAAGCTTTCTTT.

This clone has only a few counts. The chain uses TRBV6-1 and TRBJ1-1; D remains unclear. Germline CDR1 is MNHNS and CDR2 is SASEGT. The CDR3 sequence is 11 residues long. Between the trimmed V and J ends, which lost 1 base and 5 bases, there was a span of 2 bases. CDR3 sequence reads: CASSEVTEAFF. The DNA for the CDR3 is TGTGCCAGCAGTGAAGTTACTGAAGCTTTCTTT.

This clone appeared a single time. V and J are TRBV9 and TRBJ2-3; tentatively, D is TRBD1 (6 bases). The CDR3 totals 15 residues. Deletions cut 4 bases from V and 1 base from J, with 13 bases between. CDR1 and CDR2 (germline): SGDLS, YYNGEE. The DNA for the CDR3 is TGTGCCAGCAGCAACAGGGCAACAGGCACAGATACGCAGTATTTT. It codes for CASSNRATGTDTQYF.

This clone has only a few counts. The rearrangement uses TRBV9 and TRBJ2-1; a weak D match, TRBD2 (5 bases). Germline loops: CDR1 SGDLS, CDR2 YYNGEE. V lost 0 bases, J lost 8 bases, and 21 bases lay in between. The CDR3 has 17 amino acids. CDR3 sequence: CASSVGRSVGLVDEQFF. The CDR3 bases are TGTGCCAGCAGCGTAGGTCGTAGCGTGGGGTTGGTCGATGAGCAGTTCTTC.

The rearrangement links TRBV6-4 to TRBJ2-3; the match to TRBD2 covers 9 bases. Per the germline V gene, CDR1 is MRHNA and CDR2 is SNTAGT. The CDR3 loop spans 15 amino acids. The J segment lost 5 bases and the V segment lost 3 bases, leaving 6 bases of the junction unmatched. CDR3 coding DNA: TGTGCCAGCAGTGAGTTAGCGGGAGCAGGAGATACGCAGTATTTT. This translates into CASSELAGAGDTQYF.

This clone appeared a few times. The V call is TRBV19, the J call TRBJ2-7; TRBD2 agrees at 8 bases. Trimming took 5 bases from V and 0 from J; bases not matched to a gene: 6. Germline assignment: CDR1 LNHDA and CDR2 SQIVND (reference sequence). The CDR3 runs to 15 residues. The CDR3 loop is CASSVTSGTSYEQYF. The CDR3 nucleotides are TGTGCCAGTAGTGTAACTAGCGGAACCTCCTACGAGCAGTACTTC.

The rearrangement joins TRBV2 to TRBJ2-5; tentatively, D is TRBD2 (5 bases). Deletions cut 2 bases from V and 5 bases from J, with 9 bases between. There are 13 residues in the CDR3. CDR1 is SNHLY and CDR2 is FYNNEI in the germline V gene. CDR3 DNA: TGTGCCAGCAGTGAATCTAGGAGGGAGACCCAGTACTTC. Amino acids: CASSESRRETQYF.

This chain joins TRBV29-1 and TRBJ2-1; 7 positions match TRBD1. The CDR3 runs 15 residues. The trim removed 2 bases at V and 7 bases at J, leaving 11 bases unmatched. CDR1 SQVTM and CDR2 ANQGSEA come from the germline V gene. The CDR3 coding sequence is TGCAGCGTTGAACTCCGGGACAGCGAGGAGAATGAGCAGTTCTTC. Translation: CSVELRDSEENEQFF.

In DNA, the CDR3 is TGTGCCAGCAGCCGACCGAGATCCTACGAGCAGTACTTC. Its protein product is CASSRPRSYEQYF. This chain connects TRBV7-9 to TRBJ2-7; D ambiguous. With 5 bases removed from V and 1 base from J, the gap between germline ends came to 9 bases. CDR1 is SEHNR, CDR2 FQNEAQ, per germline (reference sequence). The CDR3 is made up of 13 amino acids.

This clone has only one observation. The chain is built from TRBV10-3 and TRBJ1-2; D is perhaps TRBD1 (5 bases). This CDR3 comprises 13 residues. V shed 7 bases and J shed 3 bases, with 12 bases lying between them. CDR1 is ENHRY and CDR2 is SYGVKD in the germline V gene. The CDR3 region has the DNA TGTGCCATCACAGGGATGGACGACTATGGCTACACCTTC. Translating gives CAITGMDDYGYTF.

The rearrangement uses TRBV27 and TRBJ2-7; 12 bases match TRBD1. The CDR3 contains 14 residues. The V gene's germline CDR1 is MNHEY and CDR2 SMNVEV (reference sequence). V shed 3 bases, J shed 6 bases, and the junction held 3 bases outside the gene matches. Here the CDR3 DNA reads TGTGCCAGCAGTTTGGGACAGGGGGCAGCCGAGCAGTACTTC. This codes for CASSLGQGAAEQYF.

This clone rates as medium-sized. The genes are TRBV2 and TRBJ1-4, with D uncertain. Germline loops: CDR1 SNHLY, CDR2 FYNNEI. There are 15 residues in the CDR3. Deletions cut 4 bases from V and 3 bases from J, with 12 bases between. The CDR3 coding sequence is TGTGCCAGCAGTGCCGGGGATTGGGCTAATGAAAAACTGTTTTTT. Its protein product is CASSAGDWANEKLFF.

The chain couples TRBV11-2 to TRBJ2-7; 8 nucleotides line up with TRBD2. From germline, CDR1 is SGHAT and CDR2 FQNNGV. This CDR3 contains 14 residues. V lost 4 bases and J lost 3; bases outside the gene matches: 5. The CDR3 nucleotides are TGTGCCAGCAGCTATAGCGGGAACAACTACGAGCAGTACTTC. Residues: CASSYSGNNYEQYF.

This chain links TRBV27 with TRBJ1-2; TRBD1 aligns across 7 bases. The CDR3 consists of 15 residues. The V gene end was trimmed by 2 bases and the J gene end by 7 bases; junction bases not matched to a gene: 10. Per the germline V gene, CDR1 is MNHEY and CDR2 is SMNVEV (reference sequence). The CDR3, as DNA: TGTGCCAGCAGTTTACAGGGAGGGGGCGCTTCTGGCTACACCTTC. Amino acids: CASSLQGGGASGYTF.

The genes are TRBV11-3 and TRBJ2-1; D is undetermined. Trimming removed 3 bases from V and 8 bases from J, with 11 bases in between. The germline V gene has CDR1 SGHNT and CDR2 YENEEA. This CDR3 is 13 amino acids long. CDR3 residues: CASSFAVADEQFF. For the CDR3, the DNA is TGTGCCAGCAGCTTCGCGGTGGCGGATGAGCAGTTCTTC.

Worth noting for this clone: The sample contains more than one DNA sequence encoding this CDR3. The CDR3 sequence: CASSAGTGVTEAFF. The DNA for the CDR3 is TGTGCCAGCAGCGCCGGGACAGGGGTCACTGAAGCTTTCTTT. The chain has TRBV9 and TRBJ1-1, with 10 bases lining up with TRBD1. The CDR3 runs to 14 residues. The V gene end was trimmed by 3 bases and the J gene end by 4 bases; junction bases not matched to a gene: 3. The germline V gene has CDR1 SGDLS and CDR2 YYNGEE. Variable domain in full (rest from reference TRBV9 and TRBJ1-1): DSGVTQTPKHLITATGQRVTLRCSPRSGDLSVYWYQQSLDQGLQFLIQYYNGEERAKGNILERFSAQQFPDLHSELNLSSLELGDSALYFCASSAGTGVTEAFFGQGTRLTVV.